The sequence of this TCR beta chain was determined in a study of PD-L1 blockade in urothelial cancer. The CDR3 spans 15 residues. Trimming took 1 base from V and 1 from J, leaving 10 bases between them. CDR1 is SGDLS, CDR2 YYNGEE, per germline. The templates were synthetic TCR analogs, and they were spiked into each PCR. The method was immunoSEQ multiplex PCR; TCRdb's version includes in-frame clones alone and lacks a portion of them. The table includes 100,000 to 150,000 clones, 86% detected once. Noted time point: peripheral blood 6 weeks after treatment start. The clonotype comes from a man in his fifties or sixties with urothelial cancer. The sample consisted of PBMCs, taken around atezolizumab (anti-PD-L1) treatment. The rearrangement joins TRBV9 to TRBJ2-3; D call uncertain. Here the CDR3 reads CASSVTSARTDTQYF. The CDR3 coding sequence is TGTGCCAGCAGCGTAACTTCCGCCCGCACAGATACGCAGTATTTT.